This T cell receptor beta chain emerged from a study of Graves' ophthalmopathy and Graves' hyperthyroidism. Study results and limitations: Blood shared most expanded thyroid clonotypes above 0.001 frequency.

Details on this clonotype: The target antigen is unknown.

Amplifying from RNA transcripts, the study obtained TCR beta CDR3 regions. Following a first-round RT-PCR that used HTBI primers, a second-round multiplex PCR was carried out. TCRdb fed the multiplex PCR reads into MiXCR, producing one record per CDR3 protein. The sample shows more than 150,000 distinct CDR3 sequences, less than 45% of them seen only once. For donors with ophthalmopathy, the disease showed moderate-to-severe activity, reached CAS ≥3 and NOSPECS ≥4, and had lasted under 3 months. The trim removed 5 bases at V and 6 bases at J, leaving 17 bases unmatched. Germline loops: CDR1 MDHEN, CDR2 SYDVKM. The length of the CDR3 is 19 residues.

Sequencing was done on a sample of peripheral blood. The source is a woman aged 40 to 49 with Graves' ophthalmopathy. This chain links TRBV28 with TRBJ2-7; TRBD2 matches 15 bases. The CDR3 spells CASSLSRTSGRASFREQYF. As DNA, the CDR3 is TGTGCCAGCAGTCTCTCAAGGACTAGCGGGAGGGCCTCTTTTCGCGAGCAGTACTTC.